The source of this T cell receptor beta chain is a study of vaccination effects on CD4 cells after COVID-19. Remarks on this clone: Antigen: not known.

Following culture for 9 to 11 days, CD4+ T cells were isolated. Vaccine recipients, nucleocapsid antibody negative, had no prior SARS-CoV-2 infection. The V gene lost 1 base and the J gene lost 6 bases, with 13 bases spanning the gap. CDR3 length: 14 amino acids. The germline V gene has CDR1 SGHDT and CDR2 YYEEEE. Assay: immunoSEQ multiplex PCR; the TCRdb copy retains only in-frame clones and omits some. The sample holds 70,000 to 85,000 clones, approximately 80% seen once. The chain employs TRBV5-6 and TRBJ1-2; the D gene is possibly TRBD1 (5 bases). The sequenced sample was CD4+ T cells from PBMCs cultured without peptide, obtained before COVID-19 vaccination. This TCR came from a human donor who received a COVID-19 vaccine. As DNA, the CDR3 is TGTGCCAGCAGCTTGCACCAGGGATCCAATGGCTACACCTTC. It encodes CASSLHQGSNGYTF. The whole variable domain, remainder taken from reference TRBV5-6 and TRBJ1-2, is DAGVTQSPTHLIKTRGQQVTLRCSPKSGHDTVSWYQQALGQGPQFIFQYYEEEERQRGNFPDRFSGHQFPNYSSELNVNALLLGDSALYLCASSLHQGSNGYTFGSGTRLTVV.